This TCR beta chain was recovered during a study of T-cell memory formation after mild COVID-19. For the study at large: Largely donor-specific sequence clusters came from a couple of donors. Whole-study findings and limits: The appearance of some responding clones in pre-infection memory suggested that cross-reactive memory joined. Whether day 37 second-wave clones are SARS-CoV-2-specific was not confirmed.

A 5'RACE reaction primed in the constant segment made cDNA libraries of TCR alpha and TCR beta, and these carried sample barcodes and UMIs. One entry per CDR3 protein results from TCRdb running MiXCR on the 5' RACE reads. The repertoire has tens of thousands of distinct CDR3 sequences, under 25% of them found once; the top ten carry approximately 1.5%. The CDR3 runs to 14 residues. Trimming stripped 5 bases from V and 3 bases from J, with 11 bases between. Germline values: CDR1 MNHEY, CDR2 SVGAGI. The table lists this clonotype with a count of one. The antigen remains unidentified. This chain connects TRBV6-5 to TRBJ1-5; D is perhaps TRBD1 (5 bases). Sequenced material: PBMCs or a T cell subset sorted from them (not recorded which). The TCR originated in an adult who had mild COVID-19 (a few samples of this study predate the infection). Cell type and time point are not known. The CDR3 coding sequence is TGTGCCAGCAGTGCCCGGGGCCACAATCAGCCCCAGCATTTT. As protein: CASSARGHNQPQHF.